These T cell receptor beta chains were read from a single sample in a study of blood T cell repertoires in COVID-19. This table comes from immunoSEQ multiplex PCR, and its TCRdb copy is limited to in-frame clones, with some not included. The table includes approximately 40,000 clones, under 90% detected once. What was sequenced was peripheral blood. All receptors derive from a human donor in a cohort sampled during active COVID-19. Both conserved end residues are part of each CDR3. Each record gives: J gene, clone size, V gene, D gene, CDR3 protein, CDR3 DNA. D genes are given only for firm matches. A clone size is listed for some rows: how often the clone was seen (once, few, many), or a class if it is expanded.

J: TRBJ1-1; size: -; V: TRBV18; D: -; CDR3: CASSPIGDTVAFF; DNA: TGTGCCAGCTCACCAATTGGGGACACGGTCGCTTTCTTT
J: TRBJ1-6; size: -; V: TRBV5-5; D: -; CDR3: CASSLETRPNSPLHF; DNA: TGTGCCAGCAGCTTGGAGACAAGACCGAATTCACCCCTCCACTTT
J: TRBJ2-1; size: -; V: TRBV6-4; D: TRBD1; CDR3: CASSAVGQSSYNEQFF; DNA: TGTGCCAGCAGTGCCGTGGGACAGAGCTCCTACAATGAGCAGTTCTTC
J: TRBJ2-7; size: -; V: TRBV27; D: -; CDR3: CASSLKQGTVNEQYF; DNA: TGTGCCAGCAGTTTAAAGCAGGGAACGGTTAACGAGCAGTACTTC
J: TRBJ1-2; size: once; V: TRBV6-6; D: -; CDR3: CASRETQGGSYGYTF; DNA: TGTGCCAGCAGGGAAACCCAAGGGGGAAGCTATGGCTACACCTTC
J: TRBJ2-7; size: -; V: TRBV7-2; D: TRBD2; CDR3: CASSLESHLAGGTFF; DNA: TGTGCCAGCAGCTTAGAGTCCCACCTAGCGGGAGGGACCTTCTTC
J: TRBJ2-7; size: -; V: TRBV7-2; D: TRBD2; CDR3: CASSSLVSGVSPYEQYF; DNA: TGTGCCAGCAGCTCCCTCGTGAGCGGGGTAAGCCCCTACGAGCAGTACTTC
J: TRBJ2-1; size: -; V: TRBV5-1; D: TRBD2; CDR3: CASSPELAGGNNEQFF; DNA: TGCGCCAGCAGCCCAGAACTAGCGGGAGGGAACAATGAGCAGTTCTTC
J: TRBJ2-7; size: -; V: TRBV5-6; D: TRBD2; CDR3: CASSQGTSGRQYEQYF; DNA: TGTGCCAGCAGCCAAGGGACTAGCGGGAGGCAGTACGAGCAGTACTTC
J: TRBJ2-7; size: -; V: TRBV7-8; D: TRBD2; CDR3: CASSFGAGGSYEQYF; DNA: TGTGCCAGCAGCTTCGGAGCGGGAGGTTCCTACGAGCAGTACTTC
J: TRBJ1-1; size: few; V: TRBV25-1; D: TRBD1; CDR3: CASRETGKMGTEAFF; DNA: TGTGCCAGCAGAGAGACAGGGAAGATGGGGACTGAAGCTTTCTTT
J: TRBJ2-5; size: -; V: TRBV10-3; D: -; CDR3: CAISESLQETQYF; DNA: TGTGCCATCAGTGAATCCCTACAAGAGACCCAGTACTTC
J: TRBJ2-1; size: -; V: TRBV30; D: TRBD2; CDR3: CAWSVRLAGDNEQFF; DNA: TGTGCCTGGAGTGTACGACTAGCGGGCGACAATGAGCAGTTCTTC
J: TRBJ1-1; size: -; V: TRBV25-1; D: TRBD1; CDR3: CASSEIKSTGARTEAFF; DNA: TGTGCCAGCAGTGAAATAAAATCAACAGGGGCCCGGACTGAAGCTTTCTTT
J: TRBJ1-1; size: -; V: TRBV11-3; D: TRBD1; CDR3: CASSPGQGEAFF; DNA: TGTGCCAGCAGCCCTGGACAGGGGGAAGCTTTCTTT
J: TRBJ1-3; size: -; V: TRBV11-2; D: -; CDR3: CASSPMAGAGNTIYF; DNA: TGTGCCAGCAGTCCAATGGCAGGGGCTGGAAACACCATATATTTT
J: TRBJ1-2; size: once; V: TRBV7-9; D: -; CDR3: CLPGDYGYTF; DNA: TGTCTTCCGGGAGACTATGGCTACACCTTC
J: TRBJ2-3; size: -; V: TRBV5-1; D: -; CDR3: CASSLDLVYTQYF; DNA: TGCGCCAGCAGCTTGGACTTAGTCTATACGCAGTATTTT
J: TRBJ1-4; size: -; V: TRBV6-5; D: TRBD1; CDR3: CASRTGGRTNEKLFF; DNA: TGTGCCAGCAGAACAGGGGGACGAACTAATGAAAAACTGTTTTTT
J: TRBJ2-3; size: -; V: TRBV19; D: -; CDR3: CASMTNDLSDTQYF; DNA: TGTGCCAGTATGACAAACGACCTCTCAGATACGCAGTATTTT
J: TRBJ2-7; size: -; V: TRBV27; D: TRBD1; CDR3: CASSFFRDSPSYEQYF; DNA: TGTGCCAGCAGTTTTTTCCGGGACAGTCCTTCCTACGAGCAGTACTTC
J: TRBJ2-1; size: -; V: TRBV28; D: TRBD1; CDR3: CATLGTAANNEQFF; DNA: TGTGCCACCTTGGGGACAGCGGCTAACAATGAGCAGTTCTTC
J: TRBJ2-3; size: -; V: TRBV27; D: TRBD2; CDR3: CASTEGLAGVYTQYF; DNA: TGTGCCAGCACTGAAGGACTAGCGGGGGTCTATACGCAGTATTTT
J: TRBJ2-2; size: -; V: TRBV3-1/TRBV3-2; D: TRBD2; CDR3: CASSPSGLAGNTGELFF; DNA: TGTGCCAGCAGCCCCTCTGGCCTAGCGGGGAACACCGGGGAGCTGTTTTTT
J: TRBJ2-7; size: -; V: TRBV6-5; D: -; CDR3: CASARGSYEQYF; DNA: TGTGCCAGCGCGCGGGGATCCTACGAGCAGTACTTC
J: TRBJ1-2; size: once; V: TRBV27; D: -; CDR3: CASIGGTSRGYTF; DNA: TGTGCCAGCATCGGGGGGACCTCGCGCGGCTACACCTTC
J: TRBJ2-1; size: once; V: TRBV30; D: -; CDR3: CAWSVLTGWDEQFF; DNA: TGTGCCTGGAGTGTATTGACGGGGTGGGATGAGCAGTTCTTC
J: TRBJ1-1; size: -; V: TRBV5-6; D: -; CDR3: CASSLWKTANTEAFF; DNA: TGTGCCAGCAGCTTGTGGAAGACAGCAAACACTGAAGCTTTCTTT
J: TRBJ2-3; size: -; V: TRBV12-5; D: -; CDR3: CASASRSDTQYF; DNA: TGTGCTAGTGCCTCTAGATCTGATACGCAGTATTTT
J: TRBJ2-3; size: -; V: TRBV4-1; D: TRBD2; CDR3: CASSQTAPRTSPATQYF; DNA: TGCGCCAGCAGCCAGACCGCCCCCAGGACTAGCCCCGCTACGCAGTATTTT
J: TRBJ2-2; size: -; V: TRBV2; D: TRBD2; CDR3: CASSPTPSGGPGELFF; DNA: TGTGCCAGCAGTCCCACCCCTAGCGGGGGCCCCGGGGAGCTGTTTTTT
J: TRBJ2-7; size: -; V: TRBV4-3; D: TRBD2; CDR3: CASSQVLAGGVYEQYF; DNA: TGCGCCAGCAGCCAAGTTCTAGCGGGAGGGGTCTACGAGCAGTACTTC
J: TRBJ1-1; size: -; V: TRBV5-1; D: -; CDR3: CASSLASGTKIEAFF; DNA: TGCGCCAGCAGCTTGGCCTCAGGGACTAAGATTGAAGCTTTCTTT
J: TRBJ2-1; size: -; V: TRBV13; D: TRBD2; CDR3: CASSLGLLRTSGYNEQFF; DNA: TGTGCCAGCAGCTTAGGCTTGCTTCGGACTAGCGGCTACAATGAGCAGTTCTTC
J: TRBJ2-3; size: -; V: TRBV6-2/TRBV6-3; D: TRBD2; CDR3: CASSHYWDERGDTQYF; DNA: TGTGCCAGCAGCCACTACTGGGACGAGCGGGGCGATACGCAGTATTTT
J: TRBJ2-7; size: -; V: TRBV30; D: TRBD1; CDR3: CAWRTGTGVHEQYF; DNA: TGTGCCTGGAGGACCGGGACAGGGGTACACGAGCAGTACTTC
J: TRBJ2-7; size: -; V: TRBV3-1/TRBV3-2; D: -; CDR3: CASSPGGYEQYF; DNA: TGTGCCAGCAGTCCGGGTGGCTACGAGCAGTACTTC
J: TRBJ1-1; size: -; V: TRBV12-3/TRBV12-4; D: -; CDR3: CASQGYTEAFF; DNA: TGTGCCAGTCAGGGGTACACTGAAGCTTTCTTT
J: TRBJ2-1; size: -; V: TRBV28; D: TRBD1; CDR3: CASSTQGQGRNEQFF; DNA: TGTGCCAGCAGTACGCAGGGACAGGGCCGAAATGAGCAGTTCTTC
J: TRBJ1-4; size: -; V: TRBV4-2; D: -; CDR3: CASSQDNRAATNEKLFF; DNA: TGTGCCAGCAGCCAAGATAACAGGGCGGCAACTAATGAAAAACTGTTTTTT
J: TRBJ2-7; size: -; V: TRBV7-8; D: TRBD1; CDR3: CASSLYPGTGAVEQYF; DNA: TGTGCCAGCAGCCTCTACCCGGGGACAGGGGCCGTCGAGCAGTACTTC
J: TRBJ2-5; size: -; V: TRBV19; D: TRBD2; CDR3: CASSISSGTQETQYF; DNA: TGTGCCAGTAGTATTTCTAGCGGGACTCAAGAGACCCAGTACTTC
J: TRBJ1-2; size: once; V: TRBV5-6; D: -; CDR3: CASSFSGIGGYTF; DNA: TGTGCCAGCAGCTTCTCAGGGATTGGGGGCTACACCTTC
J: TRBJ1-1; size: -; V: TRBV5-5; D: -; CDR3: CASSPREGGTNTEAFF; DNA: TGTGCCAGCAGCCCCCGGGAGGGGGGGACAAACACTGAAGCTTTCTTT
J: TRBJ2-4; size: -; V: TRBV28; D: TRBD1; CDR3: CASSSDRAKLAKNIQYF; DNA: TGTGCCAGCAGCTCGGACAGGGCGAAACTAGCCAAAAACATTCAGTACTTC
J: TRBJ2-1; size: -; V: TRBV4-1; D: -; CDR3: CASSPLAGPLSSYNEQFF; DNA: TGCGCCAGCAGCCCCCTGGCGGGGCCTCTGAGCTCCTACAATGAGCAGTTCTTC
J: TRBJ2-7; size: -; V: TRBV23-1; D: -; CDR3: CAGRGGAPNLGEQYF; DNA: TGCGCCGGGCGAGGGGGGGCTCCCAATCTCGGAGAGCAGTACTTC
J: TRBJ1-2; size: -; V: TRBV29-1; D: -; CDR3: CSVDKGQDGYTF; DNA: TGCAGCGTTGACAAGGGGCAAGATGGCTACACCTTC
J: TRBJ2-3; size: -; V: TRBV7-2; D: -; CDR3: CASSPPTSLRPDTQYF; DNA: TGTGCCAGCAGCCCCCCGACTAGTTTAAGGCCAGATACGCAGTATTTT
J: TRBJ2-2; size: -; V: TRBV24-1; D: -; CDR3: CATSSRTVNTGELFF; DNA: TGTGCCACCAGTTCTCGGACAGTGAACACCGGGGAGCTGTTTTTT
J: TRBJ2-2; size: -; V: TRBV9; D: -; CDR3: CASSVGQTNTGELFF; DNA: TGTGCCAGCAGCGTCGGACAGACGAACACCGGGGAGCTGTTTTTT
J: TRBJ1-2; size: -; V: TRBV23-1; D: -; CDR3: CASSQISSPGLNYGYTF; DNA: TGCGCCAGCAGTCAAATCTCCAGTCCAGGGCTCAACTATGGCTACACCTTC
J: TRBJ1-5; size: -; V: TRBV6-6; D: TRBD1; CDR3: CASSYRTGGQPQHF; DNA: TGTGCCAGCAGTTACAGGACAGGGGGTCAGCCCCAGCATTTT
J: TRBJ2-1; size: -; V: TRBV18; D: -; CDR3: CASSPSTGNNNEQFF; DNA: TGTGCCAGCTCACCTTCTACGGGGAACAACAATGAGCAGTTCTTC
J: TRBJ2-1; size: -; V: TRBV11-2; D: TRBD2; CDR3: CASSPQEGLAGYNEQFF; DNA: TGTGCCAGCAGCCCTCAGGAGGGACTAGCCGGGTACAATGAGCAGTTCTTC
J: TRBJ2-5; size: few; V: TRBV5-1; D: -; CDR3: CASSPTGNLGETQYF; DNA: TGCGCCAGCAGCCCAACAGGGAATCTAGGGGAGACCCAGTACTTC
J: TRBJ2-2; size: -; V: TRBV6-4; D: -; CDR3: CASSDPLIGGGTGELFF; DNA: TGTGCCAGCAGTGACCCCCTAATTGGGGGCGGTACCGGGGAGCTGTTTTTT
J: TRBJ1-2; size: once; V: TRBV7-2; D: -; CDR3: CASSSRLTAFHYGYTF; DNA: TGTGCCAGCAGCTCACGATTGACAGCATTTCACTATGGCTACACCTTC
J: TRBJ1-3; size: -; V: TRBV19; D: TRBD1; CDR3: CASTRSQGKPGNTIYF; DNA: TGTGCCAGCACCCGATCACAGGGGAAGCCTGGAAACACCATATATTTT